Described below is a single T cell receptor beta chain sequence and its context. Its antigen is unknown. This entry is derived from a study of identical twins. Findings and limits, study-wide: In cord blood, abundant beta clonotypes had fewer insertions; memory showed no trend. Excess sharing by twins proved weaker in beta out-of-frame sequences.

After template switching added a universal primer site, the resulting cDNA carried unique molecular identifiers. In TCRdb, the 5' RACE reads were re-called with MiXCR into one record per CDR3 protein. Of around 370,000 distinct CDR3 sequences in the sample, roughly 9% were seen once. The TCR originated in a woman aged 45-65 years in good health. Sequenced: naive T cells sorted from blood.

The CDR3 DNA reads TGCAGTGCTAGAGATCTTCCGGGATTGAGGGTTGACACTGAAGCTTTCTTT. Amino acid sequence: CSARDLPGLRVDTEAFF. This chain joins TRBV20-1 and TRBJ1-1; the D is unclear. V lost 0 bases and J lost 3, with 20 bases in between. Looked up from germline, CDR1 is DFQATT and CDR2 is SNEGSKA (reference sequence). This CDR3 is built from 17 residues.